One sample yielded the 4 T cell receptor beta chains listed below, sequenced in a study of T-cell reconstitution after alpha-beta-depleted transplantation in children. Construction of the TCRbeta library involved unique molecular identifiers. MiXCR, applied by TCRdb to the PCR reads, yields one record per CDR3 protein. This table has around 680,000 distinct CDR3 sequences, around a sixth appearing once. The sequencing used PBMCs from the stem cell graft donor, collected from the stem cell graft. The receptor set was obtained from a human donor who donated a stem cell graft to a child with acute myeloid leukemia.

The chain carries TRBV6-1 and TRBJ2-7, with a possible D match to TRBD1 (5 bases). CDR1 is MNHNS and CDR2 is SASEGT in the germline V gene. The CDR3 sequence is 14 residues long. V lost 6 bases and J lost 5, with 17 bases in between. For the CDR3, the DNA is TGTGCCAGCAGGGTCAGGTGGCAGGGTAACGAGCAGTACTTC. Translation: CASRVRWQGNEQYF.

Points on this clonotype: A much larger clone sits a single nucleotide away, making a read error possible. The chain has TRBV5-5 and TRBJ2-2; the D gene could be TRBD1 or TRBD2 (5 bases each). Germline assignment: CDR1 SGHKS and CDR2 YYEKEE (reference sequence). The CDR3 sequence is 17 residues long. Trimming shortened V by 4 bases and J by 5 bases, and 21 bases separated the two germline ends. This CDR3 reads CASSLFAGAGRTGELFF. The DNA for the CDR3 is TGTGCCAGCAGCCTCTTTGCCGGGGCAGGGAGAACCGGGGAGCTGTTTTTT.

Turning to this clonotype: Since a much larger clone is just one base distant, this may be a read error. The CDR3 nucleotides read TGCAGCGTTGAAGCTTCCCCGATCAATGAGCAGTTCTTC. Protein product: CSVEASPINEQFF. The rearrangement joins TRBV29-1 to TRBJ2-1, with D unclear. CDR3 length: 13 residues. Germline V lookup: CDR1 SQVTM, CDR2 ANQGSEA. Trimming shortened V by 1 base and J by 6 bases, and 10 bases separated the two germline ends.

The chain recombines TRBV20-1 with TRBJ2-1; the D call may be TRBD1 or TRBD2 (6 bases each). Germline CDR1 and CDR2: DFQATT and SNEGSKA (reference sequence). The CDR3 has 16 amino acids. Trimming left V 5 bases short and J 1 base short, with 18 bases between. CDR3 bases: TGCAGTGCTTGCCGGTTGGGGGGCGATTCCTACAATGAGCAGTTCTTC. Protein sequence: CSACRLGGDSYNEQFF.